This TCR beta chain was profiled in a study of T-cell memory formation after mild COVID-19. Overall study findings and caveats: Among clones contracting day 15 to 85, CD4/CD8 was balanced, whereas later expanders leaned CD4+. Clonal second-wave expansions that peaked on day 37 had unconfirmed SARS-CoV-2 specificity.

TCRdb ran MiXCR on the 5' RACE reads and lists one entry per CDR3 protein. The table shows 350,000 to 500,000 distinct CDR3 sequences, with around 22% occurring only once. Trimming cost V 6 bases and J 0 bases, with 11 bases left between them. The CDR3 is 14 residues long. To note about this clonotype: Its antigen is not known.

V is TRBV12-3 or TRBV12-4 and J is TRBJ1-1; weak D call: TRBD1 (5 bases). The sample was PBMCs or a T cell subset sorted from them (not recorded which). The sequence was collected from an adult woman who had mild COVID-19 (a few samples of this study predate the infection). Cell type and time point are not known. In nucleotides, the CDR3 is TGTGCCAGCAGGAACAGGCCCATGAACACTGAAGCTTTCTTT. This sequence encodes CASRNRPMNTEAFF.